This passage covers 2 T cell receptor beta chains from one sample sequenced in a study of blood T cell repertoires in COVID-19. Method: immunoSEQ multiplex PCR; TCRdb's copy keeps in-frame clones and lacks some. The table records around 120,000 clones, roughly 79% of them present only once. Sequences were obtained from peripheral blood. These receptors were obtained from a man in his 70s with active or convalescent COVID-19.

The CDR3 here is CASSLEQGYYGYTF. CDR3 nucleotides: TGTGCCAGCAGCTTAGAACAGGGGTACTATGGCTACACCTTC. This rearrangement joins TRBV11-2 to TRBJ1-2, with 7 bases fitting TRBD1. The CDR3 is 14 amino acids. Per the germline V gene, CDR1 is SGHAT and CDR2 is FQNNGV. Unmatched junction bases numbered 1, after V lost 0 bases and J lost 3 bases.

This clone ranks as medium-sized. The CDR3 DNA is TGTGCCAGCAGCCCCCGCGGGGGGGGGAATCCTTACGAGCAGTACTTC. Amino acids: CASSPRGGGNPYEQYF. This sequence joins TRBV11-3 and TRBJ2-7; 9 bases align to TRBD2. Germline V gene data show CDR1 as SGHNT and CDR2 as YENEEA. The CDR3 runs to 16 residues. J was trimmed by 4 bases and V by 5 bases; bases with no gene match: 12.